The rows below give T cell receptor beta chains drawn from one sample of a study of control samples from healthy donors and cancer patients. Assay: immunoSEQ multiplex PCR; the TCRdb copy retains only in-frame clones and omits some. Of a few hundred thousand clones detected, approximately 92% appear once; the ten largest clones hold 6% to 7%. Sequenced input: PBMCs. The receptors were sampled from a man between 35 and 55 years old with head and neck cancer. Both conserved end residues are part of each CDR3. A D gene is named only where the DNA matches it firmly. Expanded clones are given a class, and other clones once, few, many or no size at all.

V: TRBV6-5
J: TRBJ1-5
D: .
size: .
CDR3: CASSYSGSGNQPQHF
DNA: TGTGCCAGCAGTTACTCAGGGTCAGGGAATCAGCCCCAGCATTTT

V: TRBV27
J: TRBJ2-5
D: TRBD2
size: .
CDR3: CASSSPTSGGKETQYF
DNA: TGTGCCAGCAGTTCGCCGACTAGCGGGGGGAAAGAGACCCAGTACTTC

V: TRBV11-2
J: TRBJ2-1
D: TRBD2
size: .
CDR3: CASSSSGGALHEQFF
DNA: TGTGCCAGCAGCTCTAGCGGGGGGGCTCTTCATGAGCAGTTCTTC

V: TRBV5-6
J: TRBJ2-2
D: .
size: .
CDR3: CASSLGTGGELFF
DNA: TGTGCCAGCAGCTTGGGTACCGGCGGGGAGCTGTTTTTT

V: TRBV19
J: TRBJ2-3
D: TRBD2
size: .
CDR3: CASSQRLAGTDTQYF
DNA: TGTGCCAGTAGTCAGCGACTAGCGGGGACAGATACGCAGTATTTT

V: TRBV9
J: TRBJ1-5
D: .
size: .
CDR3: CASSVDTGLGQPQHF
DNA: TGTGCCAGCAGCGTGGATACAGGGCTCGGCCAGCCCCAGCATTTT

V: TRBV24-1
J: TRBJ2-1
D: TRBD2
size: .
CDR3: CATSGSGRADEQFF
DNA: TGTGCCACCAGTGGTAGCGGGAGGGCGGATGAGCAGTTCTTC

V: TRBV9
J: TRBJ2-5
D: .
size: .
CDR3: CASSEASWETQYF
DNA: TGTGCCAGCAGCGAGGCCTCGTGGGAGACCCAGTACTTC

V: TRBV7-2
J: TRBJ2-7
D: TRBD2
size: many
CDR3: CASSKGLALNYEQYF
DNA: TGTGCCAGCAGCAAAGGACTAGCGTTAAACTACGAGCAGTACTTC

V: TRBV27
J: TRBJ2-1
D: TRBD1
size: .
CDR3: CASSLFQGAAYNEQFF
DNA: TGTGCCAGCAGTTTATTCCAGGGGGCCGCCTACAATGAGCAGTTCTTC

V: TRBV29-1
J: TRBJ1-2
D: .
size: .
CDR3: CSVERRNYGYTF
DNA: TGCAGCGTTGAACGACGGAACTATGGCTACACCTTC

V: TRBV19
J: TRBJ1-4
D: TRBD1
size: .
CDR3: CASSQPTGQGEKLFF
DNA: TGTGCCAGTAGTCAACCGACAGGGCAAGGGGAAAAACTGTTTTTT

V: TRBV7-3
J: TRBJ1-2
D: .
size: few
CDR3: CASRPGTGYGYTF
DNA: TGTGCCAGCAGACCAGGGACGGGCTATGGCTACACCTTC

V: TRBV29-1
J: TRBJ1-3
D: TRBD1
size: few
CDR3: CSAGGTGVGNTIYF
DNA: TGCAGCGCCGGAGGGACAGGGGTTGGAAACACCATATATTTT

V: TRBV6-1
J: TRBJ2-1
D: .
size: .
CDR3: CASSELRGSEQFF
DNA: TGTGCCAGCAGTGAATTGAGGGGGAGTGAGCAGTTCTTC

V: TRBV6-6
J: TRBJ2-7
D: .
size: .
CDR3: CASRQAQKAYEQYF
DNA: TGTGCCAGCAGGCAGGCACAGAAAGCCTACGAGCAGTACTTC

V: TRBV30
J: TRBJ2-1
D: .
size: .
CDR3: CAWSVLDEQFF
DNA: TGTGCCTGGAGTGTACTTGATGAGCAGTTCTTC

V: TRBV4-2
J: TRBJ2-3
D: TRBD2
size: .
CDR3: CASSHSSGGTDTQYF
DNA: TGTGCCAGCAGCCATTCTAGCGGAGGGACAGATACGCAGTATTTT

V: TRBV5-8
J: TRBJ1-2
D: TRBD1
size: once
CDR3: CASSLDGTGPYYGYTF
DNA: TGTGCCAGCAGCTTGGACGGGACAGGTCCCTACTATGGCTACACCTTC

V: TRBV9
J: TRBJ1-5
D: .
size: .
CDR3: CAPCPQHF
DNA: TGTGCCCCGTGTCCCCAGCATTTT

V: TRBV10-2
J: TRBJ1-5
D: .
size: .
CDR3: CASAGGIGNQPQHF
DNA: TGCGCCAGCGCGGGCGGCATTGGCAATCAGCCCCAGCATTTT

V: TRBV5-1
J: TRBJ1-6
D: .
size: .
CDR3: CASSSGAGGGSPLHF
DNA: TGCGCCAGCAGCTCGGGAGCCGGGGGTGGTTCACCCCTCCACTTT

V: TRBV19
J: TRBJ1-1
D: TRBD1
size: .
CDR3: CASSGQGGPGYEAFF
DNA: TGTGCCAGTAGTGGCCAGGGGGGACCGGGATATGAAGCTTTCTTT

V: TRBV6-5
J: TRBJ2-3
D: .
size: .
CDR3: CASSMLIPSDTQYF
DNA: TGTGCCAGCAGTATGCTTATTCCCTCAGATACGCAGTATTTT

V: TRBV3-1/TRBV3-2
J: TRBJ2-2
D: TRBD1
size: .
CDR3: CASSRARQGNTGELFF
DNA: TGTGCCAGCAGCCGCGCCAGACAGGGGAACACCGGGGAGCTGTTTTTT

V: TRBV4-3
J: TRBJ1-1
D: .
size: .
CDR3: CASSQSSSGTEAFF
DNA: TGCGCCAGCAGCCAAAGTTCGTCGGGCACTGAAGCTTTCTTT

V: TRBV6-5
J: TRBJ2-7
D: TRBD1
size: .
CDR3: CATRDRFSYEQYF
DNA: TGTGCCACGAGGGACAGGTTCTCCTACGAGCAGTACTTC

V: TRBV7-8
J: TRBJ2-1
D: .
size: .
CDR3: CASSRAGSYNEQFF
DNA: TGTGCCAGCAGCCGAGCGGGTTCCTACAATGAGCAGTTCTTC

V: TRBV30
J: TRBJ1-3
D: TRBD1
size: .
CDR3: CAWSVAGGFSGNTIYF
DNA: TGTGCCTGGAGTGTGGCAGGGGGCTTCTCTGGAAACACCATATATTTT

V: TRBV5-1
J: TRBJ2-1
D: TRBD1
size: .
CDR3: CASSYGDPGQGLNEQFF
DNA: TGCGCCAGCAGCTATGGGGACCCGGGACAGGGTTTGAATGAGCAGTTCTTC

V: TRBV2
J: TRBJ2-1
D: .
size: .
CDR3: CASSVRQDNEQFF
DNA: TGTGCCAGCAGTGTTAGACAGGACAATGAGCAGTTCTTC

V: TRBV13
J: TRBJ1-2
D: .
size: few
CDR3: CASSLRTQGNYGYTF
DNA: TGTGCCAGCAGCCTCCGGACACAAGGCAACTATGGCTACACCTTC

V: TRBV27
J: TRBJ2-7
D: TRBD2
size: once
CDR3: CASSFSAGGYEQYF
DNA: TGTGCCAGCAGTTTTTCTGCGGGAGGCTACGAGCAGTACTTC

V: TRBV4-1
J: TRBJ2-7
D: .
size: .
CDR3: CASSHGGGQSYEQYF
DNA: TGCGCCAGCAGCCATGGCGGGGGCCAATCCTACGAGCAGTACTTC

V: TRBV5-4
J: TRBJ2-3
D: .
size: .
CDR3: CASSLGGGTDTQYF
DNA: TGTGCCAGCAGCTTGGGGGGCGGCACAGATACGCAGTATTTT

V: TRBV4-2
J: TRBJ1-4
D: .
size: .
CDR3: CASSQAESGRYEKLFF
DNA: TGTGCCAGCAGCCAAGCGGAATCTGGGCGTTATGAAAAACTGTTTTTT

V: TRBV19
J: TRBJ2-1
D: TRBD1
size: .
CDR3: CASSRDRGRNEQFF
DNA: TGTGCCAGTAGTCGGGACAGGGGGCGGAATGAGCAGTTCTTC

V: TRBV4-1
J: TRBJ1-4
D: .
size: .
CDR3: CASSQSRAVSREKEKLFF
DNA: TGCGCCAGCAGCCAAAGCAGAGCAGTGAGCCGGGAAAAAGAAAAACTGTTTTTT

V: TRBV19
J: TRBJ1-5
D: .
size: .
CDR3: CASSARAIGQPQHF
DNA: TGTGCCAGTAGTGCCCGGGCGATCGGGCAGCCCCAGCATTTT

V: TRBV5-4
J: TRBJ2-2
D: .
size: .
CDR3: CASSLERRGANTGELFF
DNA: TGTGCCAGCAGCTTGGAGAGACGGGGAGCCAACACCGGGGAGCTGTTTTTT

V: TRBV7-8
J: TRBJ2-7
D: .
size: few
CDR3: CASSLGQTGGYEQYF
DNA: TGTGCCAGCAGCTTAGGACAGACTGGAGGCTACGAGCAGTACTTC

V: TRBV28
J: TRBJ1-3
D: TRBD1
size: .
CDR3: CASIEEGASGNTIYF
DNA: TGTGCCAGCATCGAAGAGGGGGCCTCTGGAAACACCATATATTTT

V: TRBV19
J: TRBJ1-3
D: .
size: .
CDR3: CASSPRGNTIYF
DNA: TGTGCCAGTAGTCCCCGAGGAAACACCATATATTTT

V: TRBV7-8
J: TRBJ1-2
D: .
size: .
CDR3: CASSSDSYSNYGYTF
DNA: TGTGCCAGCAGCTCCGACAGCTATTCTAACTATGGCTACACCTTC

V: TRBV28
J: TRBJ1-3
D: .
size: .
CDR3: CASSPYLEYTIYF
DNA: TGTGCCAGCAGTCCCTATCTTGAGTACACCATATATTTT

V: TRBV19
J: TRBJ2-2
D: TRBD1
size: .
CDR3: CASSPDRGHLSGELFF
DNA: TGTGCCAGTAGTCCGGACAGGGGGCATTTGTCCGGGGAGCTGTTTTTT

V: TRBV7-2
J: TRBJ2-7
D: .
size: .
CDR3: CASSLGAEQYF
DNA: TGTGCCAGCAGCTTAGGGGCCGAGCAGTACTTC

V: TRBV3-1/TRBV3-2
J: TRBJ1-2
D: .
size: .
CDR3: CASSQGGQRYYGYTF
DNA: TGTGCCAGCAGCCAAGGGGGACAAAGGTACTATGGCTACACCTTC

V: TRBV19
J: TRBJ2-5
D: .
size: once
CDR3: CASSESRVETQYF
DNA: TGTGCCAGTAGTGAGTCAAGGGTGGAGACCCAGTACTTC

V: TRBV11-2
J: TRBJ2-2
D: TRBD2
size: many
CDR3: CASSLYSLAGGVTGELFF
DNA: TGTGCCAGCAGCTTATATTCCCTAGCGGGAGGGGTAACCGGGGAGCTGTTTTTT

V: TRBV28
J: TRBJ1-4
D: TRBD1
size: .
CDR3: CASSSGGEKLFF
DNA: TGTGCCAGCAGTTCAGGGGGAGAAAAACTGTTTTTT

V: TRBV20-1
J: TRBJ2-2
D: TRBD2
size: .
CDR3: CSASMAGANTGELFF
DNA: TGCAGTGCTAGTATGGCGGGGGCGAACACCGGGGAGCTGTTTTTT

V: TRBV4-3
J: TRBJ1-2
D: .
size: .
CDR3: CASSQDPTEINYGYTF
DNA: TGCGCCAGCAGCCAAGATCCGACAGAGATAAACTATGGCTACACCTTC